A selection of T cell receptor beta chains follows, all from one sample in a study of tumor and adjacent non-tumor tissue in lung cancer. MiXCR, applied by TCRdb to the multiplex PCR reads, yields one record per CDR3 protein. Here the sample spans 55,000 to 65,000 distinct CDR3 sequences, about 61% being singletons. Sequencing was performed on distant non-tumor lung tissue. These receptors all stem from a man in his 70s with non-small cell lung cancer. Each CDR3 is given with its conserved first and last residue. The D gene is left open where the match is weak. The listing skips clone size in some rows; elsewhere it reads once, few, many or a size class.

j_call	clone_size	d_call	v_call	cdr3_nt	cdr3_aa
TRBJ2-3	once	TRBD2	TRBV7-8	TGTGTCAGCAGCCCCGCAGCGGGGGCTGGCCTAGATACGCAGTATTTT	CVSSPAAGAGLDTQYF
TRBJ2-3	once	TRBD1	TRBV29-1	TGCAGCGCGAGACAGGGAGTGAGCACCAGAGGCTTGATCGTAACAGATACCCAGTATTTT	CSARQGVSTRGLIVTDTQYF
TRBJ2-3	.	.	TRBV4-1	TGCGCCAGCAGCAAAGTTGGGGCCACACATACGCAGTATTTT	CASSKVGATHTQYF
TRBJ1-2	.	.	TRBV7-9	TGTGCCAGCGGCTCGACAGCCTCAGACTATGGCTACACCTTC	CASGSTASDYGYTF
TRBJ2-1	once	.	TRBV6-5	TGTGCCAGCAGCTACGGAGGATCCAGGAATGAGCAGTTCTTC	CASSYGGSRNEQFF
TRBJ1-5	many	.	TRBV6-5	TGTGCCAGCAGTTTAAGACAGGCGAATCAGCCCCAGCATTTT	CASSLRQANQPQHF
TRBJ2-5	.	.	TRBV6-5	TGTGCCTGTCGGCCCCAGGACAGCCACGAGACCCAGTACTTC	CACRPQDSHETQYF
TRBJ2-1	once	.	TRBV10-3	TGTACCATCAGTGCGGGACAAGACTACAATGAGCAGTTCTTC	CTISAGQDYNEQFF
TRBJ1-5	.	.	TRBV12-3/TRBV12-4	TGTACCAGCAGTCCCGGTGGATGCAATCAGCCCCAGCATTTT	CTSSPGGCNQPQHF
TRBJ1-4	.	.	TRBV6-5	TGTGCTAGCAATTGGGCCAGTGTAACTAATGAAAAACTGTTTTTT	CASNWASVTNEKLFF
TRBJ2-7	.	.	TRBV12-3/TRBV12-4	TGTGCCAGCAGCCGAGGGCAGGGAAACGAGCAGTACTTC	CASSRGQGNEQYF
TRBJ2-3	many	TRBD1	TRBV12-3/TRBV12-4	TGTGCCAGCAGTCGACAGGGAAATCCTGGAGATACGCAGTATTTT	CASSRQGNPGDTQYF
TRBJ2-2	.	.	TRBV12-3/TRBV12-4	TGTGTCAGCAGTCCCCTGATACTTAGAGGGGAGCTGTTTTTT	CVSSPLILRGELFF
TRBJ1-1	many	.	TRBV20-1	TGCAGTGCTAAACCGACAGAGAACACTGAAGCTTTCTTT	CSAKPTENTEAFF
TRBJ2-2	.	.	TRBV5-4	TGTGCCAGCAGCTTTCCGGGGGCGACCGGGGAACTGTTTTTC	CASSFPGATGELFF
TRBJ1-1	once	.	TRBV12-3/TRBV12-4	TGTGTCAGCAGCCGAAGGGCGCGAGGGACTGAAGCTTTCTTT	CVSSRRARGTEAFF
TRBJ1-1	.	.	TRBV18	TGTGCCAGCTCACCACGGGGAAACGCGAACACTGAAGCTTTCTTT	CASSPRGNANTEAFF
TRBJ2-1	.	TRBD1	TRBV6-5	TGTGTCAGCACTGTGGACAGGGATGATGAGCAGTTCTTC	CVSTVDRDDEQFF
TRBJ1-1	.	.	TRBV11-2	TGTGCCAGCAGCAGGAGAGGGCATACTGAAGCTTTCTTT	CASSRRGHTEAFF
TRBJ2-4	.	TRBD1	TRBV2	TGTGCCAGCAGGGAGGACAGGGCATCCCAAAACATTCAGTACTTC	CASREDRASQNIQYF
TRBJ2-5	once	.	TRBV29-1	TGCAGCGTTGAGATACCCCAAGAGATCCAGTACTTC	CSVEIPQEIQYF
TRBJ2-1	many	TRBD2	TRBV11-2	TGTGCCAGCAGCCAGGGACTACCAGACAATGAGCAGTTCTTC	CASSQGLPDNEQFF
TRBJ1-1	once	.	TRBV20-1	TGCAGTGCTAGAGAGGGTGGTTTGGGGACTGAAGCTTTCTTT	CSAREGGLGTEAFF
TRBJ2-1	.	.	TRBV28	TGTGCCAGCAGGTTACGACAGTACAATGAGCAGTTCTTC	CASRLRQYNEQFF
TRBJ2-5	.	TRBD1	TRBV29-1	TGTAACTTCGACAGGGGAGTAGAGACCCAGTACTTC	CNFDRGVETQYF
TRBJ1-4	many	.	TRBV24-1	TGTGCCACCAGTGACGCGACACAACCTAATGAAAAACTGTTTTTT	CATSDATQPNEKLFF
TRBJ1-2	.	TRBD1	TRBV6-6	TGTGTCAGCTGTCCCCCGGGACAGCCCTCCACCTTC	CVSCPPGQPSTF
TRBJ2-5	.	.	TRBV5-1	TGCGCCAGCAGCCCCGGGACGGCTGAGACCCAGTACTTC	CASSPGTAETQYF
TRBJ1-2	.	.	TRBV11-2	TGTGCCAGAAACCTCGAGGCCTCCTTCACATTC	CARNLEASFTF
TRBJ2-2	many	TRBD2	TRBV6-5	TGTGCCAGCACCGGGACTAGCGTCACCGGGGAGCTGTTTTTT	CASTGTSVTGELFF
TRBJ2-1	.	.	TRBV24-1	TGTACCACCACCTTAACCCGGGACGAGAATAATGAGCAGTTCTTC	CTTTLTRDENNEQFF
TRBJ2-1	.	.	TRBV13	TGTGACAGCAGCTTAGAACGGACAGAGAAGTTCTTC	CDSSLERTEKFF
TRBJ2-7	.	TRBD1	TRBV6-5	TGTGCCAGCAGTTACTGGCACAGGGGGTCGTACGAGCAGTACTTC	CASSYWHRGSYEQYF
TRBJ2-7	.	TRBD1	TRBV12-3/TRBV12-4	TGTGCCAGCAGGGGGACAGGGGGCTACGGGCATTACTTC	CASRGTGGYGHYF
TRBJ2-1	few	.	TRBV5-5	TGTGCCAGCAGCTTGGAGCGGTTCCTCATGCGGCATGAGCAGTTCTTC	CASSLERFLMRHEQFF
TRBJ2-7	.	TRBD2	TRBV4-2	TGTGCCAGCAGCCAGGAAGTCGGGAGGACCTCCTACAAGCAGTACTTC	CASSQEVGRTSYKQYF
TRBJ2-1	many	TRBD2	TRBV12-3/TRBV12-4	TGTGCCAGCAGCTCCATTCGGACTAGCGGGAGAATAAACAATGAGCAGTTCTTC	CASSSIRTSGRINNEQFF
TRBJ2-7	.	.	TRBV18	TGTGCCAGCTCACTCAAGGGACGGGATGTCTCCTACGAGCAGTACTTC	CASSLKGRDVSYEQYF
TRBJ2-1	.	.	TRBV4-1	TGCGCCACCTCGGGGGCAGGGAGGAATGAGCAGTTCTTC	CATSGAGRNEQFF
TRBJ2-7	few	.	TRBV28	TGTGCCAGCAGCGCTTCTTCCGGGACGGGGACCTACGAGCAGTACTTC	CASSASSGTGTYEQYF
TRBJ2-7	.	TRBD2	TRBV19	TGTGCCAGCGGACTAGCGGGAGGTTCCTCCTACGAGCAGTGCTTC	CASGLAGGSSYEQCF
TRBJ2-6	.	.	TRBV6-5	TGTGCCAGCAGTTCCATATACCGGGGGATTAGGGCCAACGTCGCGACTTTC	CASSSIYRGIRANVATF
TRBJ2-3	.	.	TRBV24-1	TGTGCCTCTAGGGGGGAAGTCAGCACAGATACGCAGTATTTT	CASRGEVSTDTQYF
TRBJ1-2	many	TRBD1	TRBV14	TGTGCCAGCAGCGACGGGACAGGGAATGGCTACACCTTC	CASSDGTGNGYTF
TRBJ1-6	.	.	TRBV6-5	TGTGTCAGTAAGGAGGGCGCCAATTCACCCCTCCACTTT	CVSKEGANSPLHF
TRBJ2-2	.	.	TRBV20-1	TGCAGTGCTCTCGATTATGATAACGGGAAGCTGTTTTTT	CSALDYDNGKLFF
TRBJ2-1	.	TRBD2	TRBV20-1	TGCAGCGGGGGACTAGCGGGGCGTACACCCTCCCATGAGCAGTTCTTC	CSGGLAGRTPSHEQFF
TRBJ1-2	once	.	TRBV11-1	TGTGCCAGCAGCCCAACAGGGATTCTTGGCTACATCTTC	CASSPTGILGYIF
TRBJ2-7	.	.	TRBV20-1	TGCAGTGCTAGAGGGGACACGCGGGCCTACGAGCAGTACTTC	CSARGDTRAYEQYF
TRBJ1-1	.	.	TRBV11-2	TGTGCCAACAGTTTAGTAACCTGGAACACTGAAGCTTTCTTT	CANSLVTWNTEAFF
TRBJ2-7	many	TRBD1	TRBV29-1	TGCAGCGCCATGACAGGGGGAATTTTCTCTGCCGAGCAGTACTTC	CSAMTGGIFSAEQYF
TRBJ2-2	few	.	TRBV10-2	TGCGCCAGCAAGGAGGGGAACACCGGGGTGTTGTTTTTT	CASKEGNTGVLFF
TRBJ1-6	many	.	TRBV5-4	TGTGCCAGCAGCTTGTGGACAGATAATTCACCCCTCCACTTT	CASSLWTDNSPLHF
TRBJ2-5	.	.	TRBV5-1	TGTGCCAGCAGCTTGGGAACACCCTTGGCGGAGACCCAGTACTTC	CASSLGTPLAETQYF
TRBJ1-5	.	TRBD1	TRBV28	TGCGCCAGCAGTAGGACAGGGGACGGAAGCAATCAGCCCCAGCATTTT	CASSRTGDGSNQPQHF
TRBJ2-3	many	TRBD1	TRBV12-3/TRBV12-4	TGTGCCAGCAGTTTATCGGTGACAGGGTCCACAGATACGCAGTGTTTT	CASSLSVTGSTDTQCF
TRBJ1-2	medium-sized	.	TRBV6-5	TGTGCCAGCAGTGTCACACAGGGTAGAAGTCCCTCATATGGCTACACCTTC	CASSVTQGRSPSYGYTF
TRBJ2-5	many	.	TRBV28	TGTGCCAGCAGCCCCCAAGAGACCCAGTACTTC	CASSPQETQYF
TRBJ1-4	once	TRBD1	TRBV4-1	TGCACTAGCAGCCAATTATACGGGGGACAGGGGGTAGGAGAAAAACTGTTTTTT	CTSSQLYGGQGVGEKLFF
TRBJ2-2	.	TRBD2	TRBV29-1	TGCGGCGCCAAGACCCTAGCGGGCCCGAACACTGGGGAGCTGTTTTTT	CGAKTLAGPNTGELFF